Each of the 32 T cell receptor beta chains below was sequenced from the same sample in a study of T cell responses to AZD1222 COVID-19 vaccine. The method was immunoSEQ multiplex PCR; TCRdb's version includes in-frame clones alone and lacks a portion of them. The table lists 110,000 to 150,000 clones, about 94% of them singletons. The sample consisted of peripheral blood, taken on day 0 of AZD1222 vaccination. The receptors originated from an adult in good health.

This chain joins TRBV6-1 and TRBJ2-7, with TRBD2 matching 10 bases. Germline V gives CDR1 MNHNS, CDR2 SASEGT. V shed 1 base and J 4 bases; nucleotides not matched to a gene: 4. The CDR3 spans 15 residues. CDR3 amino acids: CASSEEASGSYEQYF. DNA of the CDR3: TGTGCCAGCAGTGAAGAGGCTAGCGGGAGTTACGAGCAGTACTTC.

The CDR3 nucleotides are TGTGCCAGCAGTTCCGGGGGGCGGACTGGGCTTGGAGAGACCCAGTACTTC. Its translation: CASSSGGRTGLGETQYF. V gene TRBV28 combines with J gene TRBJ2-5, with D perhaps matching TRBD2 (7 bases). V was pared by 4 bases and J by 4 bases, with 22 bases between. Germline CDR1 is MDHEN and CDR2 is SYDVKM. This CDR3 contains 17 residues.

The chain recombines TRBV19 with TRBJ1-1; 8 bases line up with TRBD1. V gave up 3 bases and J gave up 3 bases; unmatched junction bases: 9. The CDR3 totals 16 residues. Germline V gene data show CDR1 as LNHDA and CDR2 as SQIVND (reference sequence). This CDR3 reads CASSIYIGTGHTEAFF. The CDR3 DNA follows: TGTGCCAGTAGTATCTACATCGGGACAGGCCACACTGAAGCTTTCTTT.

The CDR3: CASSQGQGSDTEAFF. The CDR3 region has the DNA TGTGCCAGCTCACAAGGACAGGGTTCGGACACTGAAGCTTTCTTT. The V call is TRBV18, the J call TRBJ1-1, with 8 bases identical to TRBD1. The V and J ends lost 4 bases and 3 bases, in that order; junction bases with no gene match: 7. CDR1 and CDR2 (germline): KGHSH, LQKENI. This CDR3 has 15 amino acids.

This chain links TRBV7-6 with TRBJ2-1; 11 positions match TRBD2. V lost 3 bases, J lost 9 bases, and 10 bases stayed unmatched. Germline V gene sequence: CDR1 SGHVS, CDR2 FNYEAQ. This CDR3 region has 16 residues. The CDR3 region has the DNA TGTGCCAGCAGCTTTACGACTAGCGGGGTCTACGGTGAGCAGTTCTTC. It encodes CASSFTTSGVYGEQFF.

The chain recombines TRBV24-1 with TRBJ2-5, with 8 bases fitting TRBD1. Germline V gene data show CDR1 as KGHDR and CDR2 as SFDVKD. The CDR3 has 15 amino acids. Trimming took 3 bases from V and 5 from J; bases not matched to a gene: 7. The CDR3 nucleotides read TGTGCCACCAGTGATCGAGGGACAGGCGAGGAGACCCAGTACTTC. Protein sequence: CATSDRGTGEETQYF.

This clone has just one count. The chain has TRBV19 and TRBJ2-1, with 8 bases matching TRBD2. Trimming cost V 3 bases and J 7 bases; bases outside gene matches: 5. Germline-derived CDR1 and CDR2 are LNHDA and SQIVND (reference sequence). The CDR3 sequence is 14 residues long. The CDR3 bases are TGTGCCAGTAGTATCAGCGGGAGTAGGAATGAGCAGTTCTTC. Its protein is CASSISGSRNEQFF.

This chain connects TRBV5-1 to TRBJ2-3; 10 positions match TRBD1. From germline, CDR1 is SGHRS and CDR2 YFSETQ. The CDR3 consists of 16 residues. V dropped 7 bases and J dropped 5; count of bases not matched to a gene: 13. CDR3 amino acids: CASDPGTGDGGDTQYF. The CDR3 DNA sequence: TGCGCCAGCGACCCAGGGACAGGGGACGGTGGAGATACGCAGTATTTT.

The rearrangement links TRBV11-3 to TRBJ2-1; D is tentatively TRBD1 or TRBD2 (5 bases each). This CDR3 region has 11 residues. The germline V gene encodes CDR1 SGHNT and CDR2 YENEEA. V lost 5 bases and J lost 8, with 7 bases in between. CDR3 DNA: TGTGCCAGCAGCAGGGGAGATGAGCAGTTCTTC. Amino acid sequence: CASSRGDEQFF.

The chain recombines TRBV12-3 or TRBV12-4 with TRBJ1-1, with no clear D. The V end was cut by 7 bases, the J end by 1 base, with 10 bases between. There are 13 residues in the CDR3. The DNA for the CDR3 is TGTGCCAGCACCCGGGCGGGGAACACTGAAGCTTTCTTT. Translation gives CASTRAGNTEAFF.

The chain employs TRBV15 and TRBJ1-4, with 9 positions matching TRBD1. The trim removed 0 bases at V and 5 bases at J, leaving 1 base unmatched. In germline, CDR1 is LNHNV, CDR2 YYDKDF (reference sequence). The CDR3 runs 15 residues. CDR3 in amino acids: CATSREGQGNEKLFF. CDR3 DNA sequence: TGTGCCACCAGCAGAGAAGGACAGGGGAATGAAAAACTGTTTTTT.

This clone showed up just once. The chain has TRBV12-5 and TRBJ1-4; TRBD1 is a possible D gene (6 bases). Germline CDR1 LGHNT, CDR2 FRNRAP. This CDR3 has 16 amino acids. V lost 6 bases, J lost 1 base, and 15 bases lay in between. In DNA, the CDR3 is TGTGCTAGTGGCCCCCCGGGGGGGCAAACTAATGAAAAACTGTTTTTT. Protein sequence: CASGPPGGQTNEKLFF.

A note on this clone: This sample includes further DNA sequences coding for the same CDR3. The chain combines TRBV11-3 with TRBJ2-3; D not resolved. Trimming removed 3 bases at V and 0 bases at J, with 10 bases between. This CDR3 is 15 amino acids long. Germline V gene sequence: CDR1 SGHNT, CDR2 YENEEA. CDR3 protein: CASSFRGFSTDTQYF. Here the CDR3 DNA reads TGTGCCAGCAGCTTCCGCGGATTTAGCACAGATACGCAGTATTTT.

The V gene is TRBV7-6, the J gene TRBJ1-1; no firm D call. Germline CDR1 reads SGHVS; CDR2 reads FNYEAQ. V was clipped by 1 base and J by 6 bases, with 12 bases between them. The CDR3 has 14 amino acids. Here the CDR3 DNA reads TGTGCCAGCAGCTTAGGACACCGGAATTCTGAAGCTTTCTTT. Encoded protein: CASSLGHRNSEAFF.

The V call is TRBV5-1, the J call TRBJ1-2, with a possible D match to TRBD1 (5 bases). This CDR3 has 17 residues. Trimming cost V 0 bases and J 2 bases, with 17 bases left between them. Germline CDR1 SGHRS, CDR2 YFSETQ. The DNA for the CDR3 is TGCGCCAGCAGCTTGGATCCTGGGATAACAGGCAACTATGGCTACACCTTC. It translates to CASSLDPGITGNYGYTF.

The V gene is TRBV9, the J gene TRBJ2-7; D not resolved. The CDR3 is made up of 15 amino acids. V was shortened by 0 bases and J by 5 bases, with 15 bases between the two germline ends. Germline loops: CDR1 SGDLS, CDR2 YYNGEE. In DNA form, the CDR3 reads TGTGCCAGCAGCGTAGGGTCTGGGGAAAGGCACGAGCAGTACTTC. Translation: CASSVGSGERHEQYF.

The V gene is TRBV19, the J gene TRBJ2-1; no definite D call. Germline CDR1 is LNHDA and CDR2 is SQIVND (reference sequence). CDR3 size: 12 residues. Trimming took off 4 bases at V and 13 bases at J, with 14 bases between the two ends. The DNA of the CDR3 is TGTGCCAGTAGTACGTCATGGACCGATCAGTTCTTC. It encodes CASSTSWTDQFF.

J is TRBJ2-1 and V is TRBV27; the D is unclear. Germline V gene data show CDR1 as MNHEY and CDR2 as SMNVEV (reference sequence). The CDR3 runs to 12 residues. The V end was cut by 4 bases, the J end by 7 bases, with 8 bases between. Here the CDR3 DNA reads TGTGCCAGCAGTTCAGGTTTGAATGAGCAGTTCTTC. Translated, it gives CASSSGLNEQFF.

The rearrangement uses TRBV11-2 and TRBJ1-4; 7 positions agree with TRBD1. This CDR3 is 15 amino acids long. J was trimmed by 4 bases and V by 2 bases; bases with no gene match: 4. The germline V gene has CDR1 SGHAT and CDR2 FQNNGV. The CDR3 DNA reads as TGTGCCAGCAGCTTAATGACAGGGCTTAATGAAAAACTGTTTTTT. It encodes CASSLMTGLNEKLFF. The full variable domain, completed using reference TRBV11-2 and TRBJ1-4, is EAGVAQSPRYKIIEKRQSVAFWCNPISGHATLYWYQQILGQGPKLLIQFQNNGVVDDSQLPKDRFSAERLKGVDSTLKIQPAKLEDSAVYLCASSLMTGLNEKLFFGSGTQLSVL.

This chain joins TRBV18 and TRBJ1-1; TRBD1 aligns across 8 bases. Trimming at V came to 3 bases and at J to 5 bases, leaving 23 bases not matched to a gene. Germline V CDR1 and CDR2: KGHSH, LQKENI. CDR3 length equals 20 residues. The CDR3 is CASSPLSLGPGGSVRTEAFF. CDR3 bases: TGTGCCAGCTCACCCTTATCCCTGGGCCCAGGGGGCTCTGTTAGGACTGAAGCTTTCTTT.

The chain links TRBV28 to TRBJ2-7; 10 positions match TRBD2. The germline CDR1 and CDR2 sequences are MDHEN and SYDVKM. V trimming: 5 bases; J trimming: 1 base; junction bases outside the gene matches: 5. CDR3 length equals 15 residues. In DNA, the CDR3 is TGTGCCAGCAGTGTAAGCGGGAGGGCGTCCTACGAGCAGTACTTC. Translating gives CASSVSGRASYEQYF.

The chain has TRBV28 and TRBJ1-5, with D tentatively TRBD1 (6 bases). Trimming shortened V by 5 bases and J by 3 bases, and 23 bases separated the two germline ends. The CDR3 contains 18 residues. Germline CDR1 MDHEN, CDR2 SYDVKM. The CDR3 DNA follows: TGTGCCAGCAGTGATCTACTTCGGGACACTAAATACAATCAGCCCCAGCATTTT. Translation gives CASSDLLRDTKYNQPQHF.

The gene calls are TRBV6-6 and TRBJ2-5, with 8 bases aligning to TRBD1. The V gene's germline CDR1 is MNHNY and CDR2 SVGAGI (reference sequence). V shed 0 bases, J shed 3 bases, and the junction held 3 bases outside the gene matches. The CDR3 contains 15 residues. The CDR3 spells CASSYSGQGEETQYF. CDR3 nucleotides: TGTGCCAGCAGTTACTCCGGACAGGGAGAAGAGACCCAGTACTTC.

The chain combines TRBV19 with TRBJ2-7; possibly TRBD1 for D (5 bases). V was shortened by 3 bases and J by 0 bases, with 9 bases between the two germline ends. The CDR3 has 14 residues. The germline V gene has CDR1 LNHDA and CDR2 SQIVND (reference sequence). The CDR3 coding sequence is TGTGCCAGTAGTATGAGACAGAGCTCCTACGAGCAGTACTTC. Translated: CASSMRQSSYEQYF.

The chain employs TRBV27 and TRBJ2-2; D might be TRBD1 (7 bases). CDR1 is MNHEY and CDR2 is SMNVEV in the germline V gene (reference sequence). This CDR3 spans 14 amino acids. Trimming left V 3 bases short and J 7 bases short, with 12 bases between. This chain's CDR3 is CASSFQGGSGELFF. The CDR3, as DNA: TGTGCCAGCAGTTTTCAGGGGGGCAGCGGGGAGCTGTTTTTT.

CDR3 bases: TGCAGCGTTGTTTTTGGGACAGGGGGCACTGAAGCTTTCTTT. Translation gives CSVVFGTGGTEAFF. The V call is TRBV29-1, the J call TRBJ1-1; 11 bases are a match to TRBD1. This CDR3 region has 14 residues. Germline loops: CDR1 SQVTM, CDR2 ANQGSEA. V trimming: 4 bases; J trimming: 4 bases; junction bases outside the gene matches: 5. Full variable domain (missing parts from reference TRBV29-1 and TRBJ1-1): SAVISQKPSRDICQRGTSLTIQCQVDSQVTMMFWYRQQPGQSLTLIATANQGSEATYESGFVIDKFPISRPNLTFSTLTVSNMSPEDSSIYLCSVVFGTGGTEAFFGQGTRLTVV.

The gene calls are TRBV2 and TRBJ1-5; a possible D gene is TRBD1 (5 bases). This CDR3 spans 17 amino acids. Germline V gene data show CDR1 as SNHLY and CDR2 as FYNNEI. V lost 4 bases, J lost 4 bases, and 20 bases lay in between. The CDR3 reads CASSAQGMGMRNQPQHF. CDR3 in DNA: TGTGCCAGCAGTGCTCAGGGTATGGGGATGCGAAATCAGCCCCAGCATTTT. The variable domain in full, completed from reference TRBV2 and TRBJ1-5, reads EPEVTQTPSHQVTQMGQEVILRCVPISNHLYFYWYRQILGQKVEFLVSFYNNEISEKSEIFDDQFSVERPDGSNFTLKIRSTKLEDSAMYFCASSAQGMGMRNQPQHFGDGTRLSIL.

The gene calls are TRBV24-1 and TRBJ1-1; 8 positions match TRBD1. With V trimmed by 4 bases and J by 3 bases, 3 bases remained unmatched. Germline values: CDR1 KGHDR, CDR2 SFDVKD. CDR3 length equals 14 residues. The chain's CDR3 is CATSEQDRDTEAFF. CDR3 bases: TGTGCCACCAGTGAACAGGACAGGGACACTGAAGCTTTCTTT.

The chain uses TRBV3-1 (or the pseudogene TRBV3-2) and TRBJ2-5; no firm D call. This CDR3 spans 13 amino acids. The V and J ends lost 1 base and 2 bases respectively, with 5 bases between them. The germline V gene has CDR1 LGHDT and CDR2 YNNKEL (reference sequence). CDR3 DNA sequence: TGTGCCAGCAGCCAAGTGCGACAAGAGACCCAGTACTTC. Its translation is CASSQVRQETQYF.

This sequence joins TRBV28 and TRBJ1-5, with 11 bases lining up with TRBD1. The V gene end was trimmed by 5 bases and the J gene end by 3 bases; junction bases not matched to a gene: 12. This CDR3 is built from 18 residues. Germline V gene data show CDR1 as MDHEN and CDR2 as SYDVKM. The CDR3 sequence is CASSRGQGVSLFNQPQHF. CDR3 nucleotides: TGTGCCAGCAGTAGGGGACAGGGGGTCTCCCTCTTCAATCAGCCCCAGCATTTT.

The chain is built from TRBV27 and TRBJ1-5, with 7 bases fitting TRBD1. Losses at the gene ends were 6 bases for V and 4 bases for J; bases not matched to a gene: 9. The CDR3 length is 15 residues. Germline V gene sequence: CDR1 MNHEY, CDR2 SMNVEV (reference sequence). As DNA, the CDR3 is TGTGCCAGCAGAAGAAACTCAGGGGGAAATCAGCCCCAGCATTTT. It specifies CASRRNSGGNQPQHF.

The genes are TRBV19 and TRBJ2-2, with 7 bases matching TRBD2. CDR1 and CDR2 from the germline V gene are LNHDA and SQIVND (reference sequence). The CDR3 contains 15 residues. V dropped 7 bases and J dropped 6; count of bases not matched to a gene: 11. The DNA of the CDR3 is TGTGCCAGTATTTCTCTGCGGGAGTCCGCCGGGGAGCTGTTTTTT. This codes for CASISLRESAGELFF.